This T cell receptor (beta chain) was profiled in a study of neurological immune-mediated disorders. V was trimmed by 3 bases and J by 4 bases, leaving 15 bases between them. This CDR3 has 14 residues. Germline-derived CDR1 and CDR2 are SQVTM and ANQGSEA. TCRdb re-called the 5' RACE reads through MiXCR, storing one row per CDR3 protein. The data contain about 66,000 distinct CDR3 sequences, 3% to 3.5% of them singletons. This clonotype was seen ten or more times. The sequence was obtained from a man in his forties with multiple sclerosis. Material: PBMCs. V usage is TRBV29-1 and J usage is TRBJ1-2; TRBD1 is a possible D gene (5 bases). This chain's CDR3 is CSVDGTTGFYGYTF. The CDR3 nucleotides are TGCAGCGTTGACGGGACTACAGGATTCTATGGCTACACCTTC.